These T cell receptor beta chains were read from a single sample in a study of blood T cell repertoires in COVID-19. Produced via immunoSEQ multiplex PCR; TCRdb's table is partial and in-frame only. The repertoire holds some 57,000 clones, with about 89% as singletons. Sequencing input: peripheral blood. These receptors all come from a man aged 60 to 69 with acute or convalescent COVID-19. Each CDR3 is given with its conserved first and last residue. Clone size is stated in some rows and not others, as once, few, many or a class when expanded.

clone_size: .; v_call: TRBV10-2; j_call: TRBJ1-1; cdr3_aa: CASRWADQNTEAFF
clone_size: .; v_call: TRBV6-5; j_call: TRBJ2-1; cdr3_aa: CAYRMGGYNEQFF
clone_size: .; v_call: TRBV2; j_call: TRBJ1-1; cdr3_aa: CASSERQGGEAFF
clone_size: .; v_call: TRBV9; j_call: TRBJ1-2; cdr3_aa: CASSVDSLNYGYTF
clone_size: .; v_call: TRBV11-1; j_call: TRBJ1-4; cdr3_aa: CASSLEQGANEKLFF
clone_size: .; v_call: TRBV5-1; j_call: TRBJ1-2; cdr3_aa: CASSSGVDHGYTF
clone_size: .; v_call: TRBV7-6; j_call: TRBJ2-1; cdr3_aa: CASSHQAPLDRVYEQFF
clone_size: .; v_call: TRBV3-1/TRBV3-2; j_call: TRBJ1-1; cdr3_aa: CASSQDQGAGAFF
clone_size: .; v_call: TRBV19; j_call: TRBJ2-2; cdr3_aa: CASSNRINTGELFF
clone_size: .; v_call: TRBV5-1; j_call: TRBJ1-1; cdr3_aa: CASSEGTGGSEAFF
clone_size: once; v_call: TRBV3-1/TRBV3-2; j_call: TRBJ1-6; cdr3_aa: CASSQARRGSPLHF
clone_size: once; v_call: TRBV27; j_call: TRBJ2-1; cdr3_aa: CASSFPSSGEQFF
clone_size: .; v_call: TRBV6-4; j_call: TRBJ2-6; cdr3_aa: CASSERGGTF
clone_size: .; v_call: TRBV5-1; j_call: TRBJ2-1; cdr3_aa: CASSGRTVTYNEQFF
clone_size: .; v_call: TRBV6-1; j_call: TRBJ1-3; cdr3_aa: CASSETGHSGNTIYF
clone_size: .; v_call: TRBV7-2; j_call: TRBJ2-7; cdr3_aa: CASSLYGSSYEQYF
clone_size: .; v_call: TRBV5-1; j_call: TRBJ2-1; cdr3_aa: CASSLLGLAGPGDYNEQFF
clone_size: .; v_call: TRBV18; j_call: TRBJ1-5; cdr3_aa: CASSGQGEGPQHF
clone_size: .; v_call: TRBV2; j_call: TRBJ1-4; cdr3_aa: CASRGTGLILKLFF
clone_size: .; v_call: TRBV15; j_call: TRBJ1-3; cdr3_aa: CATRRTQDSGNTIYF
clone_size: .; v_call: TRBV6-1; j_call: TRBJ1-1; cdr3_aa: CASRGTMNTEAFF
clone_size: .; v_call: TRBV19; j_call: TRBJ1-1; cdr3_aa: CASSMGLGTARLGAFF
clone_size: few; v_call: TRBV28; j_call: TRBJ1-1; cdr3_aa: CASSFKGPRSMNTEAFF
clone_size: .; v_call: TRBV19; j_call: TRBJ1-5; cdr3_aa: CASSVSTGADQPQHF
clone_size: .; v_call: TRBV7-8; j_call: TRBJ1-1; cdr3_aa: CASSLARGGEWAEAFF
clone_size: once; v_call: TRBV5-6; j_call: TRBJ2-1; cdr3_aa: CASSFREGRVTDNEQFF
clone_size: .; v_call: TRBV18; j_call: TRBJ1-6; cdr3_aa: CASLAGRGRSPLHF
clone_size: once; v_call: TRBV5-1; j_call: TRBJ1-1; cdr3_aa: CASSSRGDTEAFF
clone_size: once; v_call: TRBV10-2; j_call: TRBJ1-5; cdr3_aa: CASSETPLTDPRPQHF
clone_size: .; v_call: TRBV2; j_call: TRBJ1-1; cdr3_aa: CASRAGTLRTEAFF
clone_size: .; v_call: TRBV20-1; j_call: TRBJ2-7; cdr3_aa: CSASDHEQYF
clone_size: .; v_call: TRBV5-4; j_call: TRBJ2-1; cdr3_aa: CASSLESHNNEQFF
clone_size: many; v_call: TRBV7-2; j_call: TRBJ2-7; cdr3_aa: CASSRTSGGSYEQYF
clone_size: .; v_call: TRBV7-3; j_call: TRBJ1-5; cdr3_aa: CASSYSWGGQGQPQHF
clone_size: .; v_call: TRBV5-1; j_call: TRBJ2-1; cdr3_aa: CASSLNSYNEQFF
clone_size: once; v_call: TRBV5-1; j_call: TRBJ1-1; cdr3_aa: CASSFQSGNTEAFF
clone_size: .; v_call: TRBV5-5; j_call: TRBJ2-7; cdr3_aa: CASSLDPAATYEQYF
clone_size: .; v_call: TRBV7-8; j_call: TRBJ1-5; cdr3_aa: CASSLGREQPQHF
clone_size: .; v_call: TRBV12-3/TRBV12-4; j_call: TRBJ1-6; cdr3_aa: CASSFKNSPLHF
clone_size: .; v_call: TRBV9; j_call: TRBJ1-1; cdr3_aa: CASSVGPYRDSSLMNTEAFF
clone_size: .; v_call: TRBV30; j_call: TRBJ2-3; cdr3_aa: CAWSVGTGAITDTQYF
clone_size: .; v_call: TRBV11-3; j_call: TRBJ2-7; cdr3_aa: CASSLEQGPYEQYF
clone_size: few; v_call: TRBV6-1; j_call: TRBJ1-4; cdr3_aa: CASSDDRASEKLFF
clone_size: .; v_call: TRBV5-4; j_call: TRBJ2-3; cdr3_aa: CASSLALAGGGGTQYF
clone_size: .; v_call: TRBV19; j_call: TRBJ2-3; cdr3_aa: CASSIVQGRNTDTQYF
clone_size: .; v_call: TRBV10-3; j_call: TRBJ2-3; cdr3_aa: CAISDRRAGVDTQYF
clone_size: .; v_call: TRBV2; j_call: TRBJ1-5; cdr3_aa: CASSDGTVGQPQHF
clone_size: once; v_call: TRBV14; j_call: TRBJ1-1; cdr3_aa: CASSRQANTEAFF
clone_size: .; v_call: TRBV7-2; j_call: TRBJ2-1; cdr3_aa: CASSSGLAVSYNEQFF
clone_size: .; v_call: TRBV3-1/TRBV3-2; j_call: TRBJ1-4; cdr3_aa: CASSPRPGQTNEKLFF
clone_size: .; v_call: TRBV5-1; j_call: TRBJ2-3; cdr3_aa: CASSLEQGTQYF
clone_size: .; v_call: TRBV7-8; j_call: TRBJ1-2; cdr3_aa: CASSPRPWGANYGYTF
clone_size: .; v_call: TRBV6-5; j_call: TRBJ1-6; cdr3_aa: CATQGSSYNSPLHF